Following are 13 T cell receptor beta chains from one sample sequenced in a study of blood T cells in healthy people across ages. For the second PCR, which ran for about 7 to 11 cycles, a sample-barcoded 5' primer and a J-beta primer mix were used. TCRdb re-derived calls from the 5' RACE reads in MiXCR, one entry per CDR3 protein. The sample has 730,000 or so distinct CDR3 sequences, around 38% seen once. The sequenced sample was blood. The receptors were sampled from an elderly man in good health.

This clonotype was detected a few times. The rearrangement joins TRBV7-6 to TRBJ1-3; D ambiguous. V lost 0 bases to trimming and J lost 2 bases, with 5 bases between them. The CDR3 spans 14 residues. The germline CDR1 and CDR2 sequences are SGHVS and FNYEAQ. The CDR3 loop is CASSLAETGNTIYF. CDR3 nucleotides: TGTGCCAGCAGCTTAGCTGAGACTGGAAACACCATATATTTT.

V and J are TRBV4-3 and TRBJ1-2, with a tentative D call TRBD1 (5 bases). The CDR3 loop spans 14 amino acids. Looked up from germline, CDR1 is LGHNA and CDR2 is YSLEER. V was clipped by 0 bases and J by 4 bases, with 9 bases between them. CDR3 in DNA: TGCGCCAGCAGCCAAGATAAGGGACCCTATGGCTACACCTTC. This translates into CASSQDKGPYGYTF.

The sample holds one count of this clonotype. The chain carries TRBV6-2 or TRBV6-3 and TRBJ1-5; a possible D gene is TRBD1 (5 bases). The CDR3 has 11 residues. Germline values: CDR1 MNHEY, CDR2 SVGEGT. V shed 5 bases and J shed 12 bases, with 11 bases lying between them. The CDR3 DNA reads TGTGCCAGCAGTCCGCCGGGACTCCAGCATTTT. Translation gives CASSPPGLQHF.

This chain joins TRBV10-3 and TRBJ2-7, with a possible D match to TRBD2 (5 bases). This CDR3 contains 15 residues. CDR1 ENHRY and CDR2 SYGVKD come from the germline V gene. Trimming stripped 0 bases from V and 2 bases from J, with 11 bases between. The CDR3 loop is CAISESETIAYEQYF. Written as DNA, the CDR3 is TGTGCCATCAGTGAGTCGGAGACTATAGCCTACGAGCAGTACTTC.

The V gene is TRBV7-2, the J gene TRBJ2-7; no clear D. The CDR3 covers 14 residues. The V and J ends lost 2 bases and 1 base respectively, with 9 bases between them. From germline, CDR1 is SGHTA and CDR2 FQGNSA. The CDR3 DNA reads TGTGCCAGCAGCTTACATCAGGTGTCCTACGAGCAGTACTTC. Translation gives CASSLHQVSYEQYF.

The rearrangement links TRBV20-1 to TRBJ1-4; TRBD1 agrees at 7 bases. Per germline, CDR1 DFQATT and CDR2 SNEGSKA (reference sequence). The V segment lost 6 bases and the J segment 6 bases; nucleotides outside the gene matches: 16. This CDR3 has 16 residues. This CDR3 is CSAIMRQGPGDEKLFF. The CDR3 region has the DNA TGCAGTGCCATCATGAGACAGGGCCCAGGGGATGAAAAACTGTTTTTT.

The chain joins TRBV6-5 to TRBJ2-4; TRBD1 might be the D (7 bases). This CDR3 has 17 amino acids. Trimming pared 0 bases from V and 1 base from J, leaving 13 bases between. Germline CDR1 reads MNHEY; CDR2 reads SVGAGI. The CDR3 DNA reads TGTGCCAGCAGTTACTCCCTGACAGGGAGGGCCAAAAACATTCAGTACTTC. It translates to CASSYSLTGRAKNIQYF.

This sequence joins TRBV29-1 and TRBJ2-7; 10 bases are a match to TRBD2. The germline V gene has CDR1 SQVTM and CDR2 ANQGSEA. J gave up 7 bases and V 8 bases, and 17 bases lay outside the gene matches. The CDR3 contains 15 residues. The CDR3 DNA reads TGCAGCATCCAAACTCAAGCGGGGGGGCGTAATGAGCAGTACTTC. Residues: CSIQTQAGGRNEQYF.

In regard to this clonotype: One junction end does not reproduce the germline sequence, and a read error may be involved. The V call is TRBV11-2, the J call TRBJ2-6; TRBD2 matches 9 bases. The V gene's germline CDR1 is SGHAT and CDR2 FQNNGV. This CDR3 has 17 residues. The CDR3 coding sequence is TGTGCCAGCAGCTTAGGGGCCCAACAGCGGGGGGCCAATGTCCTGACTTTC. This sequence encodes CASSLGAQQRGANVLTF. Full variable domain (remainder filled in from reference TRBV11-2 and TRBJ2-6): EAGVAQSPRYKIIEKRQSVAFWCNPISGHATLYWYQQILGQGPKLLIQFQNNGVVDDSQLPKDRFSAERLKGVDSTLKIQPAKLEDSAVYLCASSLGAQQRGANVLTFGAGSRLTVL.

The rearrangement links TRBV11-1 to TRBJ2-1, with a tentative D call TRBD1 (6 bases). Germline lookup yields CDR1 SGHAT and CDR2 FQDESV (reference sequence). CDR3 size: 15 residues. The V end was cut by 5 bases, the J end by 4 bases, with 15 bases between. Here the CDR3 reads CASSRSPGHYNEQFF. DNA of the CDR3: TGTGCCAGCAGCAGAAGCCCGGGACATTACAATGAGCAGTTCTTC.

The chain links TRBV2 to TRBJ2-7, with 10 bases aligning to TRBD1. The J call may be incorrect, as the DNA end agrees better with TRBJ2-5. Per germline, CDR1 SNHLY and CDR2 FYNNEI. The CDR3 sequence is 14 residues long. The CDR3 DNA follows: TGTGCCAGCAGTGGGGACAGGGGCTGGGAGACCCAGTACTTC. This codes for CASSGDRGWETQYF.

This clonotype was detected ten times or more. The chain employs TRBV12-3 or TRBV12-4 and TRBJ2-7; 10 bases map to TRBD1. J lost 3 bases, V lost 8 bases, and 4 bases had no gene match. This CDR3 comprises 13 residues. The CDR3: CASRTGGDYEQYF. CDR3 nucleotide sequence: TGTGCCAGCCGGACAGGGGGGGACTACGAGCAGTACTTC.

This clonotype was observed many times. CDR3 nucleotide sequence: TGTGCCAGCAGCCACAGGGATCAGCCCCAGCATTTT. Translating gives CASSHRDQPQHF. The chain has TRBV6-1 and TRBJ1-5; TRBD1 is a possible D gene (6 bases). CDR1 is MNHNS and CDR2 is SASEGT in the germline V gene. This CDR3 spans 12 amino acids. The V and J ends lost 6 bases and 5 bases respectively, with 8 bases between them.